This TCR beta chain derives from a study of T-cell reconstitution after alpha-beta-depleted transplantation in children. The CDR3 runs to 13 residues. Germline loops: CDR1 MDHEN, CDR2 SYDVKM. V lost 7 bases and J 0 bases, leaving 9 bases between the germline ends. This sample's TCRbeta library carried unique molecular identifier barcodes. TCRdb redid the calling of the PCR reads with MiXCR, one entry per CDR3 protein. The sample lists more than 200,000 distinct CDR3 sequences; roughly 25% were seen once. The origin of this receptor is a girl aged 2-10 years with Fanconi anemia, due to receive a stem cell transplant. V and J are TRBV28 and TRBJ2-5; D uncertain. The sample here was PBMCs, taken before TCRalphabeta/CD19-depleted stem cell transplant. DNA for the CDR3: TGTGCCAGCACCAAAGGGAACCAAGAGACCCAGTACTTC. This encodes CASTKGNQETQYF.